This T cell receptor beta chain was identified during a study of blood T cells in healthy people across ages. Study conclusions and caveats: Unsorted PBMC input precluded a conclusive naive versus antigen-experienced comparison.

In regard to this clonotype: Its antigen is unknown.

A minimum of 6 micrograms of total RNA was extracted per sample. A second PCR of roughly 7 to 11 cycles used a sample-barcoded 5' primer and a J-beta primer mix. From the 5' RACE reads, TCRdb called clonotypes with MiXCR, one entry per CDR3 protein. The sample has about 680,000 distinct CDR3 sequences, around 45% seen once. Germline V gene data show CDR1 as DFQATT and CDR2 as SNEGSKA (reference sequence). The CDR3 spans 13 residues. V dropped 7 bases and J dropped 2 bases, with 12 bases sitting between them. The specimen sequenced was blood. This chain links TRBV20-1 with TRBJ2-1; no clear D. The origin of this receptor is an older woman in good health. The CDR3 bases are TGCAGTGATCAGCAAGTCGCCTACAATGAGCAGTTCTTC. This encodes CSDQQVAYNEQFF.